This T cell receptor beta chain was documented in a study of blood T cell repertoires in COVID-19. Overall study context: Sample material is recorded as cDNA or gDNA derived from T cells, B-cell-depleted T cells, or PBMCs.

The trim removed 4 bases at V and 6 bases at J, leaving 6 bases unmatched. CDR1 is SGDLS and CDR2 is YYNGEE in the germline V gene. This CDR3 has 14 amino acids. Authors' processing steps: Amplification with reference gene primers provided the estimates of nucleated cell counts. TCRdb keeps only in-frame clones here, not all; method: immunoSEQ multiplex PCR. V and J calls and clone size are given by that table; D and trimming were obtained from the DNA. The data contain 200,000 to 250,000 clones, about four fifths of them seen just once; the ten biggest clones take up about 2%. The sequenced sample was peripheral blood. This chain links TRBV9 with TRBJ2-2; 7 nucleotides agree with TRBD1. The TCR was taken from a man between 25 and 39 years old who had recovered from COVID-19. The DNA for the CDR3 is TGTGCCAGCAGCTCCATGACAGGGTCCGGGGAGCTGTTTTTT. Its protein product is CASSSMTGSGELFF.